This TCR beta chain came from a study of technical replicates of blood from a few donors. Data came from immunoSEQ multiplex PCR; TCRdb stores just in-frame clones and leaves some out. The table has fewer than 85,000 clones, around 94% seen once. Only a few counts were recorded for this clone. This receptor was obtained from a human donor in good health. Material for sequencing was T cells isolated from PBMCs.

The CDR3 DNA is TGTGCCAGCAGCCCATCGATGGTCCAGGGAGGGGAGCAGTACTTC. Residues: CASSPSMVQGGEQYF. The J gene is TRBJ2-7, the V gene TRBV9, with 7 bases that match TRBD2. The CDR3 covers 15 residues. V trimming: 4 bases; J trimming: 7 bases; junction bases outside the gene matches: 14. Germline V gives CDR1 SGDLS, CDR2 YYNGEE.